At least ten counts were recorded for the clone carrying this T cell receptor beta chain. Each CDR3 protein gets one entry after TCRdb re-called the RT-PCR reads with MiXCR. The table has about 700,000 distinct CDR3 sequences, over 12% seen once. The length of the CDR3 is 14 residues. CDR1 is SGHRS, CDR2 YFSETQ, per germline. V was shortened by 1 base and J by 5 bases, with 12 bases between the two germline ends. This rearrangement joins TRBV5-1 to TRBJ1-1; D is unresolved. The sequence was obtained from a female donor in good health, serving as a healthy control. Material: memory CD4+ T cells from blood. CDR3 DNA sequence: TGCGCCAGCAGCTTGACGGCAGCCGGAACTGAAGCTTTCTTT. This codes for CASSLTAAGTEAFF.